A selection of T cell receptor beta chains follows, all from one sample in a study of shared clonotypes between healthy human individuals. The assay was immunoSEQ multiplex PCR, and TCRdb's table has in-frame clones only and misses some. The sample yields 1.6 million or so clones, approximately 96% seen once. Sequencing was carried out using naive CD4+ T cells sorted from blood. The receptors shown here come from a man aged 30-40 years in good health. The CDR3 runs from the conserved cysteine through the conserved F or W. The order of the fields is D gene, J gene, CDR3 length, V gene, CDR3 protein. The D gene is left open where the match is weak.

D: -
J: TRBJ1-1
length: 15
V: TRBV4-1
CDR3: CASSQDEGPGTEAFF

D: -
J: TRBJ2-5
length: 13
V: TRBV7-9
CDR3: CASSLAPPETQYF

D: -
J: TRBJ2-2
length: 11
V: TRBV29-1
CDR3: CSVRDSGELFF

D: -
J: TRBJ2-5
length: 15
V: TRBV5-1
CDR3: CASSPREGPQETQYF

D: -
J: TRBJ2-3
length: 16
V: TRBV7-2
CDR3: CASSPPGRGDTDTQYF

D: TRBD2
J: TRBJ2-1
length: 15
V: TRBV5-4
CDR3: CASSPGLAGKNEQFF

D: -
J: TRBJ1-1
length: 18
V: TRBV7-9
CDR3: CASSDRSGRPAGGGEAFF

D: -
J: TRBJ1-4
length: 14
V: TRBV11-2
CDR3: CASSYPGYNEKLFF

D: -
J: TRBJ2-3
length: 15
V: TRBV7-2
CDR3: CASREELGFTDTQYF

D: -
J: TRBJ1-3
length: 13
V: TRBV2
CDR3: CASRRQTGNTIYF

D: -
J: TRBJ1-1
length: 13
V: TRBV27
CDR3: CASSRNMNTEAFF

D: -
J: TRBJ2-2
length: 11
V: TRBV28
CDR3: CATQGAGELFF

D: -
J: TRBJ2-5
length: 16
V: TRBV27
CDR3: CASSRTVRATQETQYF

D: -
J: TRBJ2-2
length: 15
V: TRBV18
CDR3: CASSPKTHPSGELFF

D: -
J: TRBJ1-1
length: 13
V: TRBV6-1
CDR3: CASSSYRATEAFF

D: -
J: TRBJ1-2
length: 11
V: TRBV6-5
CDR3: CASSGRYGYTF

D: TRBD2
J: TRBJ2-1
length: 17
V: TRBV5-1
CDR3: CASSLDTGLAGRGEQFF

D: TRBD1
J: TRBJ1-5
length: 18
V: TRBV30
CDR3: CAWSAGTGGVYSNQPQHF

D: -
J: TRBJ2-6
length: 14
V: TRBV7-8
CDR3: CASSFNSGANVLTF

D: -
J: TRBJ1-1
length: 11
V: TRBV29-1
CDR3: CSAGPPPEAFF

D: -
J: TRBJ2-3
length: 16
V: TRBV2
CDR3: CASSLRGLASGDTQYF

D: -
J: TRBJ1-1
length: 12
V: TRBV5-5
CDR3: CASSPVIPEAFF

D: -
J: TRBJ2-7
length: 14
V: TRBV9
CDR3: CASSVEGLGYEQYF

D: -
J: TRBJ2-3
length: 14
V: TRBV19
CDR3: CATSAGMGADTQYF

D: -
J: TRBJ2-5
length: 16
V: TRBV11-2
CDR3: CASSSLGQGGGETQYF

D: TRBD2
J: TRBJ2-3
length: 17
V: TRBV5-4
CDR3: CASTSLTSGSAVDTQYF

D: -
J: TRBJ2-7
length: 12
V: TRBV10-3
CDR3: CAIRAGLNEQYF

D: -
J: TRBJ2-3
length: 11
V: TRBV20-1
CDR3: CSALRADTQYF

D: -
J: TRBJ2-5
length: 14
V: TRBV29-1
CDR3: CSVEGVRNQETQYF

D: TRBD1
J: TRBJ2-5
length: 15
V: TRBV6-1
CDR3: CASSPGQGRAETQYF

D: -
J: TRBJ1-1
length: 15
V: TRBV6-1
CDR3: CASREVVGGGTEAFF

D: -
J: TRBJ2-3
length: 13
V: TRBV7-8
CDR3: CASSWRLPDTQYF

D: TRBD1
J: TRBJ2-5
length: 16
V: TRBV5-1
CDR3: CASSSRTGEYQETQYF

D: -
J: TRBJ2-1
length: 13
V: TRBV6-5
CDR3: CASRPFRYNEQFF

D: TRBD2
J: TRBJ2-7
length: 14
V: TRBV28
CDR3: CASTPSGRSYEQYF

D: -
J: TRBJ2-7
length: 14
V: TRBV6-1
CDR3: CASSVRDNSYEQYF

D: -
J: TRBJ2-7
length: 13
V: TRBV27
CDR3: CASQGTRHYEQYF

D: TRBD2
J: TRBJ2-1
length: 15
V: TRBV19
CDR3: CASSKTTETSEEQFF

D: -
J: TRBJ2-3
length: 15
V: TRBV19
CDR3: CASSISGGLTDTQYF

D: -
J: TRBJ2-2
length: 14
V: TRBV6-1
CDR3: CASSESQNTGELFF

D: TRBD1
J: TRBJ2-6
length: 17
V: TRBV5-5
CDR3: CASRPGQGGSGANVLTF